A selection of T cell receptor beta chains follows, all from one sample in a study of blood T cell repertoires in COVID-19. Repertoires were generated with immunoSEQ multiplex PCR, while TCRdb's copy carries only in-frame clones and drops some. The table lists roughly 280,000 clones, 75% to 90% of them singletons, with 3.5% to 5.5% in the top ten. Sequences were obtained from peripheral blood. Source of these receptors: a man in his 60s who had recovered from COVID-19. Each CDR3 is given with its conserved first and last residue. D genes are given only for firm matches. Clone sizes are given selectively: once, few, many, or a class where the clone is expanded.

V,size,D,J,DNA,CDR3
TRBV28,.,TRBD2,TRBJ2-7,TGTGCCAGCAGTTTAAAAGCGGGAAGCCGCTCCTACGAGCAGTACTTC,CASSLKAGSRSYEQYF
TRBV4-2,.,TRBD2,TRBJ2-7,TGTGCCAGCAGCCAGGAACTAGCGGGGGGGACCTACGAGCAGTACTTC,CASSQELAGGTYEQYF
TRBV7-8,.,.,TRBJ2-7,TGTGCCAGCAGCTTAGTAGGAGCCTACGAGCAGTACTTC,CASSLVGAYEQYF
TRBV5-1,.,.,TRBJ2-6,TGCGCCAGCAGCTTGGGCGACTTCTCTGGGGCCAACGTCCTGACTTTC,CASSLGDFSGANVLTF
TRBV5-1,.,TRBD1,TRBJ2-1,TGCGCCAGCAGCTTAGGACAGGGGCGCAATGAGCAGTTCTTC,CASSLGQGRNEQFF
TRBV6-5,few,.,TRBJ1-2,TGTGCCAGCAGGAGGGGGGGCGACTATGGCTACACCTTC,CASRRGGDYGYTF
TRBV4-2,.,.,TRBJ2-3,TGTGCCAGCAGGCCGGACGGGGGTGGAGCAGATACGCAGTATTTT,CASRPDGGGADTQYF
TRBV11-2,few,.,TRBJ1-2,TGTGCCAGCAGCTCCCCGGGGAGGCAAGCTAACTATGGCTACACCTTC,CASSSPGRQANYGYTF
TRBV28,.,TRBD2,TRBJ2-3,TGTGCCACAAAGCGGGGGGGTGCAGATACGCAGTATTTT,CATKRGGADTQYF
TRBV19,.,TRBD2,TRBJ2-1,TGTGCCAGTAGTGAAACTAGCGGGAGTTACAATGAGCAGTTCTTC,CASSETSGSYNEQFF
TRBV7-9,.,.,TRBJ1-5,TGTGCCAGCAGCTTAGGAAGGTCTGAGGGTCAGCCCCAGCATTTT,CASSLGRSEGQPQHF
TRBV12-3/TRBV12-4,.,TRBD1,TRBJ1-4,TGTGCCAGCAGTTGGGACAGGGGTGAAAAACTGTTTTTT,CASSWDRGEKLFF